This T cell receptor (beta chain) was identified in a study of cytomegalovirus exposure and HLA in healthy donors. Overall study findings and caveats: A few chains linked to CMV were shown in vitro to be specific for CMV antigens. Later analysis indicated greater clonal expansion among HLA-associated TCR beta chains than among equally common other chains.

This clone has only one observation. The antigen remains unidentified. PCR was performed using 60 Vbeta and 13 Jbeta primers. Sequencing was performed with immunoSEQ multiplex PCR; in TCRdb, only in-frame clones are kept and a portion is missing. The data show 150,000 to 200,000 clones, around 80% seen once. CDR1 is SEHNR, CDR2 FQNEAQ, per germline (reference sequence). J was trimmed by 1 base and V by 3 bases; bases with no gene match: 3. The length of the CDR3 is 15 residues. Sequencing input: PBMCs. The chain combines TRBV7-9 with TRBJ2-3; 8 bases agree with TRBD2. The receptor was derived from a woman aged 25-40 years in good health and CMV-seropositive. DNA for the CDR3: TGTGCCAGCAGCTTGCGGGGGGACCGCACAGATACGCAGTATTTT. It specifies CASSLRGDRTDTQYF.